One and the same sample provided the 13 T cell receptor beta chains below, sequenced in a study of blood T cell repertoires in COVID-19. Repertoires were generated with immunoSEQ multiplex PCR, while TCRdb's copy carries only in-frame clones and drops some. The data show 130,000 to 150,000 clones, 84% seen once. The sample taken for sequencing was PBMCs or T cells enriched from blood (not recorded which). The receptors derive from a woman in her forties or fifties who had been exposed to COVID-19.

V gene TRBV10-3 combines with J gene TRBJ2-3; 9 bases match TRBD2. The CDR3 covers 16 residues. Germline V CDR1 and CDR2: ENHRY, SYGVKD. V shed 4 bases and J 6 bases; nucleotides not matched to a gene: 11. CDR3 sequence: CAISGDGSGSSDTQYF. CDR3 in DNA: TGTGCCATCAGTGGGGATGGTAGCGGGAGTTCGGATACGCAGTATTTT.

This clone has a handful of counts. The chain has TRBV11-2 and TRBJ1-2; 12 bases are a match to TRBD1. From germline, CDR1 is SGHAT and CDR2 FQNNGV. The trim removed 5 bases at V and 6 bases at J, leaving 7 bases unmatched. The CDR3 covers 15 residues. The CDR3 loop is CASSSSGTGGHGYTF. CDR3 sequence (DNA): TGTGCCAGCAGCAGCTCTGGGACAGGGGGCCATGGCTACACCTTC.

The gene calls are TRBV7-3 and TRBJ1-3, with TRBD1 matching 8 bases. J gave up 2 bases and V 4 bases, and 1 base lay outside the gene matches. From germline, CDR1 is SGHTA and CDR2 FQGTGA. This CDR3 is 14 amino acids long. The CDR3 DNA reads TGTGCCAGCAGCTCGACAGGGGCTGGAAACACCATATATTTT. It encodes CASSSTGAGNTIYF.

The chain is built from TRBV12-3 or TRBV12-4 and TRBJ2-7; maybe TRBD1 (5 bases). Trimming took 5 bases from V and 5 from J, leaving 13 bases between them. The CDR3 is 13 residues long. As DNA, the CDR3 is TGTGCCAGCAGTCTACGGTTAGGGGACGAGCAGTACTTC. Its translation is CASSLRLGDEQYF.

The CDR3 is CASNTGSRGYTF. For the CDR3, the DNA is TGTGCCAGCAATACGGGCTCGAGGGGGTACACCTTC. The chain has TRBV5-5 and TRBJ1-2, with D possibly being TRBD1 (6 bases). Deletions cut 6 bases from V and 11 bases from J, with 17 bases between. Per the germline V gene, CDR1 is SGHKS and CDR2 is YYEKEE (reference sequence). The CDR3 is made up of 12 amino acids.

This clone has only a few counts. This may arise from a read error, as a much more abundant clone is one base away. This chain joins TRBV11-2 and TRBJ2-2, with 10 bases aligning to TRBD2. Germline V lookup: CDR1 SGHAT, CDR2 FQNNGV. With V trimmed by 0 bases and J by 5 bases, 0 bases remained unmatched. The CDR3 totals 15 residues. DNA for the CDR3: TGTGCCAGCAGCTTAGAGACTAGCGGGACCGGGGAGCTGTTTTTT. Amino acids: CASSLETSGTGELFF.

This chain connects TRBV7-6 to TRBJ1-3, with 7 bases lining up with TRBD1. Germline V gene data show CDR1 as SGHVS and CDR2 as FNYEAQ. The V segment lost 1 base and the J segment 4 bases; nucleotides outside the gene matches: 7. The CDR3 runs 16 residues. The CDR3 is CASSLGGRGAGNTIYF. In nucleotides, the CDR3 is TGTGCCAGCAGCTTAGGTGGCAGGGGGGCAGGAAACACCATATATTTT.

The genes are TRBV7-9 and TRBJ2-3; weak D call: TRBD2 (5 bases). Trimming cost V 6 bases and J 4 bases, with 8 bases left between them. This CDR3 comprises 12 residues. Germline V CDR1 and CDR2: SEHNR, FQNEAQ (reference sequence). As DNA, the CDR3 is TGTGCCAGCAGTATTAGCGCAGATACGCAGTATTTT. Translated: CASSISADTQYF.

The chain carries TRBV13 and TRBJ2-7, with D perhaps matching TRBD2 (5 bases). The CDR3 runs 13 residues. Germline lookup yields CDR1 PRHDT and CDR2 FYEKMQ (reference sequence). Between the trimmed V and J ends, which lost 8 bases and 0 bases, there was a span of 11 bases. In nucleotides, the CDR3 is TGTGCCAGCGGGAGCTTCTCCTCCTACGAGCAGTACTTC. Its translation is CASGSFSSYEQYF.

The CDR3 DNA is TGTGCCAGCAGCCAAGATTCAGGACAACATCAGTTCTTC. It specifies CASSQDSGQHQFF. This chain links TRBV3-1 (or the pseudogene TRBV3-2) with TRBJ2-1; possibly TRBD1 for D (5 bases). The germline CDR1 and CDR2 sequences are LGHDT and YNNKEL (reference sequence). The CDR3 is 13 amino acids. The ends were cut back, 0 bases at V and 13 bases at J, with 13 bases in the middle.

The gene calls are TRBV6-5 and TRBJ1-1; 8 bases fit TRBD1. Germline V gives CDR1 MNHEY, CDR2 SVGAGI. The CDR3 spans 13 residues. The V and J ends lost 5 bases and 7 bases, in that order; junction bases with no gene match: 6. In DNA, the CDR3 is TGTGCCAGCAGTCTTCAGGGGGCTTATGAAGCTTTCTTT. This sequence encodes CASSLQGAYEAFF.

The chain has TRBV6-2 or TRBV6-3 and TRBJ2-7, with TRBD2 matching over 7 bases. In germline, CDR1 is MNHEY, CDR2 SVGEGT. The CDR3 covers 14 residues. J gave up 6 bases and V 7 bases, and 12 bases lay outside the gene matches. The CDR3 DNA reads as TGTGCCAGCACCCCAGCGGGAATAAGTTCCGAGCAGTACTTC. This encodes CASTPAGISSEQYF.

This chain joins TRBV7-2 and TRBJ2-1; no firm D call. Trimming took off 3 bases at V and 0 bases at J, with 9 bases between the two ends. CDR3 length: 15 amino acids. Germline loops: CDR1 SGHTA, CDR2 FQGNSA. The CDR3 sequence is CASSFEVRSYNEQFF. The DNA for the CDR3 is TGTGCCAGCAGCTTTGAGGTTCGCTCCTACAATGAGCAGTTCTTC. Full variable domain (remainder filled in from reference TRBV7-2 and TRBJ2-1): GAGVSQSPSNKVTEKGKDVELRCDPISGHTALYWYRQSLGQGLEFLIYFQGNSAPDKSGLPSDRFSAERTGGSVSTLTIQRTQQEDSAVYLCASSFEVRSYNEQFFGPGTRLTVL.